Below are 26 T cell receptor beta chains sequenced from a single sample in a study of cytomegalovirus exposure and HLA in healthy donors. The PCR used 60 Vbeta and 13 Jbeta primers. TCRdb keeps only in-frame clones here, not all; method: immunoSEQ multiplex PCR. Of 90,000 or so clones listed, about two thirds are singletons. Sequencing was carried out using PBMCs. These receptors were taken from a man in his fifties in good health and CMV-seronegative.

The V and J genes are TRBV6-5 and TRBJ2-2; D is possibly TRBD1 (6 bases). Per the germline V gene, CDR1 is MNHEY and CDR2 is SVGAGI. Trimming removed 5 bases at V and 7 bases at J, with 14 bases between. This CDR3 has 14 residues. This CDR3 is CASSRVQGGGELFF. For the CDR3, the DNA is TGTGCCAGCAGTCGTGTACAGGGTGGCGGGGAGCTGTTTTTT.

V is TRBV11-1 and J is TRBJ1-1, with 7 bases lining up with TRBD1. The V gene end was trimmed by 5 bases and the J gene end by 1 base; junction bases not matched to a gene: 4. This CDR3 has 14 residues. Germline V gene lookup returns CDR1 SGHAT and CDR2 FQDESV (reference sequence). As DNA, the CDR3 is TGTGCCAGCAGCCCCAGGACAGGGAACACTGAAGCTTTCTTT. It codes for CASSPRTGNTEAFF.

This clone was observed a single time. This chain uses TRBV7-8 with TRBJ1-1; 9 bases line up with TRBD1. Germline V lookup: CDR1 SGHVS, CDR2 FQNEAQ. This CDR3 contains 15 residues. V gave up 2 bases and J gave up 1 base; unmatched junction bases: 2. CDR3 sequence (DNA): TGTGCCAGCAGCTTAAGGGACAGGGAGAACACTGAAGCTTTCTTT. Protein: CASSLRDRENTEAFF.

This clone came up a few times. The chain carries TRBV27 and TRBJ2-5; D is perhaps TRBD1 (6 bases). V was clipped by 6 bases and J by 2 bases, with 16 bases between them. From germline, CDR1 is MNHEY and CDR2 SMNVEV (reference sequence). The CDR3 is 15 amino acids. As DNA, the CDR3 is TGTGCCAGCAGACTCCCCTGGACAGATCAAGAGACCCAGTACTTC. Its translation: CASRLPWTDQETQYF.

This rearrangement joins TRBV9 to TRBJ1-2, with D maybe TRBD1 (5 bases). This CDR3 contains 13 residues. Trimming removed 0 bases at V and 6 bases at J, with 9 bases between. Germline V lookup: CDR1 SGDLS, CDR2 YYNGEE. CDR3 amino acids: CASSVGQGDGYTF. CDR3 bases: TGTGCCAGCAGCGTAGGTCAGGGTGATGGCTACACCTTC.

The chain joins TRBV5-1 to TRBJ2-2; 8 positions match TRBD1. The germline CDR1 and CDR2 sequences are SGHRS and YFSETQ. The V and J ends lost 4 bases and 4 bases, in that order; junction bases with no gene match: 12. The CDR3 consists of 17 residues. The CDR3 spells CASSPTTGTGFTGELFF. The CDR3 DNA is TGCGCCAGCAGCCCCACTACCGGGACAGGTTTCACCGGGGAGCTGTTTTTT.

This clone was detected once. The chain joins TRBV6-5 to TRBJ2-4; a weak D match, TRBD1 (6 bases). V lost 5 bases, J lost 8 bases, and 16 bases lay in between. From germline, CDR1 is MNHEY and CDR2 SVGAGI. There are 14 residues in the CDR3. This CDR3 is CASSEYRVGDIQYF. The DNA for the CDR3 is TGTGCCAGCAGTGAATACAGGGTGGGTGACATTCAGTACTTC.

The gene calls are TRBV2 and TRBJ2-1; TRBD2 agrees at 7 bases. J gave up 7 bases and V 7 bases, and 10 bases lay outside the gene matches. The CDR3 is 14 residues long. Germline CDR1 and CDR2: SNHLY and FYNNEI. This CDR3 is CASNNDKGGNEQFF. The CDR3 nucleotides read TGTGCCAGCAATAACGACAAGGGAGGGAATGAGCAGTTCTTC.

The chain employs TRBV5-8 and TRBJ2-1; D unresolved. Germline CDR1 and CDR2: SGHTS and YDEGEE. This CDR3 contains 15 residues. Trimming took off 1 base at V and 0 bases at J, with 8 bases between the two ends. CDR3 sequence: CASSLPPYSYNEQFF. CDR3 bases: TGTGCCAGCAGCTTGCCCCCTTACTCCTACAATGAGCAGTTCTTC.

The genes are TRBV25-1 and TRBJ2-7, with TRBD2 matching 12 bases. The CDR3 has 14 amino acids. The V gene's germline CDR1 is MGHDK and CDR2 SYGVNS. CDR3 sequence reads: CAVWLAGGPYEQYV. The CDR3 DNA reads as TGTGCGGTTTGGCTAGCGGGAGGGCCGTACGAGCAGTACGTC.

V gene TRBV11-3 combines with J gene TRBJ2-2; D unresolved. The CDR3 covers 15 residues. V lost 1 base, J lost 3 bases, and 9 bases lay in between. Germline V CDR1 and CDR2: SGHNT, YENEEA. CDR3 region: CASSLGIGYTGELFF. The DNA of the CDR3 is TGTGCCAGCAGCTTAGGCATCGGTTACACCGGGGAGCTGTTTTTT.

This chain joins TRBV9 and TRBJ1-5, with D unclear. CDR1 SGDLS and CDR2 YYNGEE come from the germline V gene. The CDR3 is 13 residues long. V lost 0 bases to trimming and J lost 4 bases, with 5 bases between them. CDR3 in amino acids: CASSVGQNQPQHF. The CDR3 DNA reads as TGTGCCAGCAGCGTAGGTCAGAATCAGCCCCAGCATTTT.

This clone appeared once. The chain links TRBV4-1 to TRBJ2-7; TRBD2 matches at 8 bases. The V and J ends lost 7 bases and 7 bases, in that order; junction bases with no gene match: 3. CDR1 and CDR2 from the germline V gene are MGHRA and YSYEKL. This CDR3 region has 11 residues. CDR3 amino acids: CASIAGGEQYV. Written as DNA, the CDR3 is TGCGCCAGCATCGCGGGGGGTGAGCAGTACGTC.

This rearrangement joins TRBV4-3 to TRBJ1-2; 7 bases map to TRBD1. Per germline, CDR1 LGHNA and CDR2 YSLEER. This CDR3 has 14 amino acids. Trimming cost V 3 bases and J 6 bases; bases outside gene matches: 7. The CDR3 sequence: CASSQSRDRHGYTF. Written as DNA, the CDR3 is TGCGCCAGCAGCCAGAGCCGGGACAGACATGGCTACACCTTC.

The chain couples TRBV5-1 to TRBJ2-1; 9 nucleotides agree with TRBD1. With V trimmed by 0 bases and J by 9 bases, 7 bases remained unmatched. This CDR3 comprises 15 residues. Germline V gives CDR1 SGHRS, CDR2 YFSETQ. The CDR3 sequence: CASSLGIQGAGEQFF. CDR3 DNA: TGCGCCAGCAGCTTGGGGATACAGGGGGCCGGTGAGCAGTTCTTC. Together with reference TRBV5-1 and TRBJ2-1, the CDR3 gives the full variable domain: KAGVTQTPRYLIKTRGQQVTLSCSPISGHRSVSWYQQTPGQGLQFLFEYFSETQRNKGNFPGRFSGRQFSNSRSEMNVSTLELGDSALYLCASSLGIQGAGEQFFGPGTRLTVL.

The genes are TRBV30 and TRBJ2-2; tentatively, D is TRBD1 (6 bases). Between the trimmed V and J ends, which lost 3 bases and 3 bases, there was a span of 11 bases. The CDR3 runs to 14 residues. Germline values: CDR1 GTSNPN, CDR2 SVGIG (reference sequence). The CDR3 protein is CAWRRTVYTGELFF. DNA for the CDR3: TGTGCCTGGAGAAGGACAGTCTACACCGGGGAGCTGTTTTTT.

The chain carries TRBV7-9 and TRBJ1-1; 7 bases are a match to TRBD1. The CDR3 sequence is 13 residues long. Germline V gene data show CDR1 as SEHNR and CDR2 as FQNEAQ (reference sequence). The J segment lost 5 bases and the V segment lost 7 bases, leaving 7 bases of the junction unmatched. The DNA for the CDR3 is TGTGCCAGCACCCCAGGGGGGATGACTGAAGCTTTCTTT. Its protein product is CASTPGGMTEAFF. The variable domain in full, with the rest retrieved from reference TRBV7-9 and TRBJ1-1, is DTGVSQNPRHKITKRGQNVTFRCDPISEHNRLYWYRQTLGQGPEFLTYFQNEAQLEKSRLLSDRFSAERPKGSFSTLEIQRTEQGDSAMYLCASTPGGMTEAFFGQGTRLTVV.

The chain employs TRBV7-2 and TRBJ2-1; D not certain. Trimming stripped 1 base from V and 2 bases from J, with 12 bases between. The germline CDR1 and CDR2 sequences are SGHTA and FQGNSA. The CDR3 is 16 residues long. The CDR3 DNA follows: TGTGCCAGCAGCTTAGATAGTTCCCTAGCCTACAATGAGCAGTTCTTC. Encoded protein: CASSLDSSLAYNEQFF. Full variable domain (missing parts from reference TRBV7-2 and TRBJ2-1): GAGVSQSPSNKVTEKGKDVELRCDPISGHTALYWYRQSLGQGLEFLIYFQGNSAPDKSGLPSDRFSAERTGGSVSTLTIQRTQQEDSAVYLCASSLDSSLAYNEQFFGPGTRLTVL.

The chain employs TRBV18 and TRBJ1-4, with TRBD1 identical over 9 bases. The CDR3 is made up of 15 amino acids. V was pared by 5 bases and J by 5 bases, with 6 bases of the junction left unmatched. Germline V gene data show CDR1 as KGHSH and CDR2 as LQKENI. This CDR3 is CASSADRGTNEKLFF. The CDR3 DNA reads TGTGCCAGCTCAGCAGACAGGGGGACGAATGAAAAACTGTTTTTT.

The chain has TRBV5-4 and TRBJ1-4; no clear D. The V gene's germline CDR1 is SGHNT and CDR2 YYREEE (reference sequence). V was cut by 4 bases and J by 0 bases, with 13 bases left in between. The CDR3 is 16 amino acids. The CDR3, as DNA: TGTGCCAGCAGCAGAATTCCAGGATCAACTAATGAAAAACTGTTTTTT. Translation: CASSRIPGSTNEKLFF.

The chain is built from TRBV15 and TRBJ2-3; D possibly corresponds to TRBD2 (6 bases). Deletions cut 4 bases from V and 1 base from J, with 12 bases between. CDR3 length equals 15 residues. Germline V gene lookup returns CDR1 LNHNV and CDR2 YYDKDF (reference sequence). The CDR3 DNA is TGTGCCACCAGCACGCTCGGGGGTGGCACAGATACGCAGTATTTT. This gives the protein CATSTLGGGTDTQYF.

Here the CDR3 DNA reads TGTGCCAGTAAGCTTTCAGGGGTAGGATCACCCCTCCACTTT. Amino acid sequence: CASKLSGVGSPLHF. This chain joins TRBV19 and TRBJ1-6, with D perhaps matching TRBD1 (6 bases). This CDR3 contains 14 residues. With 7 bases removed from V and 10 bases from J, the gap between germline ends came to 17 bases. Germline V CDR1 and CDR2: LNHDA, SQIVND (reference sequence). The whole variable domain, filled in from reference TRBV19 and TRBJ1-6, reads DGGITQSPKYLFRKEGQNVTLSCEQNLNHDAMYWYRQDPGQGLRLIYYSQIVNDFQKGDIAEGYSVSREKKESFPLTVTSAQKNPTAFYLCASKLSGVGSPLHFGNGTRLTVT.

This chain's CDR3 is CASRPTSASSYEQYV. CDR3 DNA: TGTGCCAGCAGACCAACTAGCGCAAGCTCCTACGAGCAGTACGTC. The J gene is TRBJ2-7, the V gene TRBV5-4, with 7 positions matching TRBD2. This CDR3 is 15 amino acids long. The V and J ends lost 5 bases and 0 bases, in that order; junction bases with no gene match: 8. Germline V gene lookup returns CDR1 SGHNT and CDR2 YYREEE (reference sequence).

V is TRBV27 and J is TRBJ2-7, with a possible D match to TRBD1 (7 bases). The CDR3 spans 14 residues. V lost 5 bases and J lost 5, with 16 bases in between. The germline V gene encodes CDR1 MNHEY and CDR2 SMNVEV (reference sequence). The CDR3 spells CASSPNRGGHEQYV. The CDR3 DNA is TGTGCCAGCAGTCCCAACAGGGGAGGCCACGAGCAGTACGTC.

In its sample, this clone was seen once. The rearrangement links TRBV2 to TRBJ1-1; D not resolved. Germline assignment: CDR1 SNHLY and CDR2 FYNNEI. The CDR3 contains 13 residues. V lost 4 bases, J lost 0 bases, and 6 bases lay in between. The CDR3 DNA reads as TGTGCCAGCAGTGCAGACATGAACACTGAAGCTTTCTTT. Its protein is CASSADMNTEAFF.

Only a few counts were recorded for this clone. The V gene is TRBV10-3, the J gene TRBJ2-7; 11 bases line up with TRBD2. V trimming: 3 bases; J trimming: 6 bases; junction bases outside the gene matches: 10. The CDR3 is 16 residues long. The germline V gene encodes CDR1 ENHRY and CDR2 SYGVKD. CDR3 protein: CAISDRRVAGGFEQYF. DNA for the CDR3: TGTGCCATCAGTGACCGTCGGGTAGCGGGGGGGTTCGAGCAGTACTTC.